This T cell receptor (beta chain) was captured in a study of early T cells in non-severe SARS-CoV-2 infection. Study-wide context: Chains were unpaired, as sequencing was done on bulk RNA from unsorted whole blood. Study-wide results and limits: Private and CD4 specificities were missed by VDJdb matching, skewed to anti-spike CD8.

In regard to this clonotype: Its antigen is still unknown.

Separate cDNA molecules each had unique molecular identifiers attached to them. Each CDR3 protein gets one entry after TCRdb re-called the 5' RACE reads with MiXCR. Of some 29,000 distinct CDR3 sequences listed, roughly 4.5% are singletons. CDR1 and CDR2 from the germline V gene are SGHTA and FQGTGA. This CDR3 region has 13 residues. Trimming removed 5 bases from V and 11 bases from J; junction bases left unmatched: 4. The chain combines TRBV7-3 with TRBJ1-6; TRBD1 agrees at 9 bases. The sequence derives from an adult who was a healthcare worker with PCR-confirmed SARS-CoV-2 infection or an uninfected control (not recorded which). The sequencing sample was made of whole blood. CDR3 amino acids: CASSKGQGPPLHF. The CDR3 bases are TGTGCCAGCAGCAAGGGACAGGGTCCACCCCTCCACTTT.